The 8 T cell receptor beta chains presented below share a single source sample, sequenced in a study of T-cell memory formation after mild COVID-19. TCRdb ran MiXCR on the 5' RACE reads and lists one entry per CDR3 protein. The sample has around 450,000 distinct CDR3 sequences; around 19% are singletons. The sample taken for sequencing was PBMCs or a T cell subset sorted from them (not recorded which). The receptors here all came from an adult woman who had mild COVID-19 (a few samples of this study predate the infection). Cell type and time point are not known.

The CDR3 is CASSLEGNEKLFF. The CDR3, as DNA: TGCGCCAGCAGCTTGGAAGGAAATGAAAAACTGTTTTTT. The rearrangement links TRBV5-1 to TRBJ1-4, with D uncertain. Germline values: CDR1 SGHRS, CDR2 YFSETQ. The CDR3 has 13 amino acids. The V and J ends lost 0 bases and 5 bases respectively, with 5 bases between them. Combining the CDR3 with reference TRBV5-1 and TRBJ1-4 gives the whole variable domain KAGVTQTPRYLIKTRGQQVTLSCSPISGHRSVSWYQQTPGQGLQFLFEYFSETQRNKGNFPGRFSGRQFSNSRSEMNVSTLELGDSALYLCASSLEGNEKLFFGSGTQLSVL.

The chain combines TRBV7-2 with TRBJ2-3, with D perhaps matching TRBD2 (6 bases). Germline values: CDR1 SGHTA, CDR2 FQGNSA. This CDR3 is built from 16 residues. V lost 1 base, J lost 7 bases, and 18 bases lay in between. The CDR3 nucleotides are TGTGCCAGCAGCTTAGTTAGTAGCGGATACAAGTATACGCAGTATTTT. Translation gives CASSLVSSGYKYTQYF.

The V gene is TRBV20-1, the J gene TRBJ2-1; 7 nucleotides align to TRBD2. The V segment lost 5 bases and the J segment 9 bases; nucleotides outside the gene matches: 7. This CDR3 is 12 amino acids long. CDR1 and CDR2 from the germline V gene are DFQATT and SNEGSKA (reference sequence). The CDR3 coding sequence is TGCAGTGCTGCTAGGACTAGTTCTGAGCAGTTCTTC. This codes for CSAARTSSEQFF.

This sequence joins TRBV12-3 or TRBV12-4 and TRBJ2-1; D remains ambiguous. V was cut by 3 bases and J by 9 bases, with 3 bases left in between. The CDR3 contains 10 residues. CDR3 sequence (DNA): TGTGCCAGCAGTTTCCTTGAGCAGTTCTTC. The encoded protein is CASSFLEQFF.

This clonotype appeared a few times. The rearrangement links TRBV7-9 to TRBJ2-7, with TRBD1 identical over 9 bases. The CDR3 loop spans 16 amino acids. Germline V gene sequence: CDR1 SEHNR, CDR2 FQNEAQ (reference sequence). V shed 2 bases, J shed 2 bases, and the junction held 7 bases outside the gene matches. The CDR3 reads CASSLLGQGITYEQYF. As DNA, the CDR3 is TGTGCCAGCAGCTTACTAGGACAGGGGATTACCTACGAGCAGTACTTC. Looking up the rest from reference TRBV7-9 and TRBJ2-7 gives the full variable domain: DTGVSQNPRHKITKRGQNVTFRCDPISEHNRLYWYRQTLGQGPEFLTYFQNEAQLEKSRLLSDRFSAERPKGSFSTLEIQRTEQGDSAMYLCASSLLGQGITYEQYFGPGTRLTVT.

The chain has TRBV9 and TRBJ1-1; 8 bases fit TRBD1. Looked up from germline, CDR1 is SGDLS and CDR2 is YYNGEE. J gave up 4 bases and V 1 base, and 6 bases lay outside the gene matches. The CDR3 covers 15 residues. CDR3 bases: TGTGCCAGCAGCGTATCCGACAGGGGCGGCACTGAAGCTTTCTTT. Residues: CASSVSDRGGTEAFF.

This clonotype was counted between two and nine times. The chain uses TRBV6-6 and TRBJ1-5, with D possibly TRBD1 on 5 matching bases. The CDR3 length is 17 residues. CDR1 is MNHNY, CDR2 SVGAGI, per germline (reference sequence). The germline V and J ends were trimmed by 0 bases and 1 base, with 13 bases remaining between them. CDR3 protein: CASSYSGRPGSNQPQHF. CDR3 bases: TGTGCCAGCAGTTACTCGGGGCGTCCGGGGAGCAATCAGCCCCAGCATTTT.

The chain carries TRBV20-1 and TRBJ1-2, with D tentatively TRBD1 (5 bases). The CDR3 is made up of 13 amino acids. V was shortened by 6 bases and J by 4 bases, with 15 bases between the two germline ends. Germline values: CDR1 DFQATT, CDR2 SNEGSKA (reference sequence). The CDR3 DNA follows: TGCAGTGCCACCACGGGGACGGGCTATGGCTACACCTTC. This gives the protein CSATTGTGYGYTF.